The following is a T cell receptor (beta chain) sequence with its context. V gave up 2 bases and J gave up 5 bases; unmatched junction bases: 6. The CDR3 covers 15 residues. The germline V gene has CDR1 GTSNPN and CDR2 SVGIG (reference sequence). The entry originates in a study of blood T cell repertoires in COVID-19. Study details: The origin of the acute and convalescent COVID-19 samples was the United States, Italy and Spain.

In the original workflow: Reference gene primer amplification gave estimated nucleated cell counts. Only in-frame clones appear in the TCRdb table, and some are missing; sequencing was by immunoSEQ multiplex PCR. V and J calls and clone size follow that table, whereas D and trimming were derived from the DNA. The table records roughly 280,000 clones, around nine tenths of them present only once. The chain carries TRBV30 and TRBJ2-3; 11 bases fit TRBD2. The specimen sequenced was peripheral blood. This sequence was found in a woman aged 55 to 70 with COVID-19, enrolled during active disease. As DNA, the CDR3 is TGTGCCTGGAGTTCGGTAGCGGGAGGGAGAGATACGCAGTATTTT. This codes for CAWSSVAGGRDTQYF. Full variable domain (outside the CDR3, taken from reference TRBV30 and TRBJ2-3): SQTIHQWPATLVQPVGSPLSLECTVEGTSNPNLYWYRQAAGRGLQLLFYSVGIGQISSEVPQNLSASRPQDRQFILSSKKLLLSDSGFYLCAWSSVAGGRDTQYFGPGTRLTVL.